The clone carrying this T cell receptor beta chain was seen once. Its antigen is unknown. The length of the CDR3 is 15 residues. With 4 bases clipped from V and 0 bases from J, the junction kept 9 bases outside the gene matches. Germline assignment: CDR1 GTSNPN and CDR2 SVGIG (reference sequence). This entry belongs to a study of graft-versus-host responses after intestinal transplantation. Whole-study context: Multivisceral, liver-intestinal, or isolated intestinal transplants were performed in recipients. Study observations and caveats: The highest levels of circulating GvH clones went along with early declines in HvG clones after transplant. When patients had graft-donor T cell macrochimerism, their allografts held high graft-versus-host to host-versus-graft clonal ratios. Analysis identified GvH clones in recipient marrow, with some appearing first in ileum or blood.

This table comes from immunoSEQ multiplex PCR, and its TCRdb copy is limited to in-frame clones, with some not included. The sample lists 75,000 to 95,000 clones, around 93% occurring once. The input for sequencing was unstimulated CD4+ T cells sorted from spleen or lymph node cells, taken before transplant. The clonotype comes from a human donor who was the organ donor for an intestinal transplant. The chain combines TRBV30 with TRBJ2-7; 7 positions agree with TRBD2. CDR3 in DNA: TGTGCCTGGAAATTGGCGGGAGACTTCTCCTACGAGCAGTACTTC. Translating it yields CAWKLAGDFSYEQYF.